This section outlines one TCR beta chain sequence together with its context. This entry comes from a study of blood T cells in healthy people across ages. Study-level information: Per two T cells, template switching captured roughly one barcoded beta molecule.

The donors, aged roughly 6 to 100, were healthy Caucasians from Russia. There were at least 6 micrograms of total RNA extracted from every sample. Through a sample-barcoded 5' primer and a J-beta primer mix, a second PCR was run for roughly 6 to 11 cycles. In TCRdb, the 5' RACE reads were re-called with MiXCR into one record per CDR3 protein. Of about 930,000 distinct CDR3 sequences listed, roughly 28% are singletons. Separately, the same data were catalogued under a study of T cells of mothers and their children. That source notes: Persisting microchimeric T cell clones went undetected.

This sequence was found in a woman between 35 and 50 years old in good health. The sample taken for sequencing was blood.

The CDR3 region has the DNA TGCGCCGCTATTAGGACAGGTGAACTGTTTTTT. This encodes CAAIRTGELFF. The V call is TRBV5-1, the J call TRBJ1-4, with 7 positions matching TRBD1. This CDR3 has 11 residues. Germline CDR1 and CDR2: SGHRS and YFSETQ. The trim removed 10 bases at V and 12 bases at J, leaving 9 bases unmatched.